This paragraph covers one T cell receptor (beta chain) sequence. Its antigen is not identified. Trimming took off 3 bases at V and 3 bases at J, with 20 bases between the two ends. Germline V gives CDR1 DFQATT, CDR2 SNEGSKA (reference sequence). The CDR3 is 16 amino acids. The method was immunoSEQ multiplex PCR; TCRdb's version includes in-frame clones alone and lacks a portion of them. The sample holds about 140,000 clones; 90% to 95% are singletons and the top ten take about 1.5%. The data belong to a study of T cell responses to AZD1222 COVID-19 vaccine. About the study: Investigators merged groups given second doses at roughly 4 or roughly 12 weeks.

Points from the study as a whole: Females made up more of the donors, who were largely white British, and clonal diversity may have come out too low.

The chain couples TRBV20-1 to TRBJ1-2, with D perhaps matching TRBD1 (5 bases). This receptor was obtained from an adult in good health. The sequences come from peripheral blood, collected on day 0 of AZD1222 vaccination. The CDR3 region is CSASPSAPGAHYGYTF. The CDR3 bases are TGCAGTGCTAGTCCCTCGGCCCCCGGGGCGCACTATGGCTACACCTTC.